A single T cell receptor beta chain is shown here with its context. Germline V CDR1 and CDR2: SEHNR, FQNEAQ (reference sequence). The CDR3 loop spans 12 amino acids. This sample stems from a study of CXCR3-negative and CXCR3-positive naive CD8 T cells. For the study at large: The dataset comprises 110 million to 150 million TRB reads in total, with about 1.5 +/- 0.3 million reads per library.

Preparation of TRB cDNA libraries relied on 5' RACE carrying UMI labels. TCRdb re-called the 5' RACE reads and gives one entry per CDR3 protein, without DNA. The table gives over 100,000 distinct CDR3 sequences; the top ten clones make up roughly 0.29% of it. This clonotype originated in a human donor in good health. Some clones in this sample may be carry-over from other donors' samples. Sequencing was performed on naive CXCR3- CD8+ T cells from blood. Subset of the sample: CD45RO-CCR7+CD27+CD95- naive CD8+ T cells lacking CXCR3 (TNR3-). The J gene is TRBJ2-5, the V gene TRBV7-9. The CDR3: CASSFTKETQYF.